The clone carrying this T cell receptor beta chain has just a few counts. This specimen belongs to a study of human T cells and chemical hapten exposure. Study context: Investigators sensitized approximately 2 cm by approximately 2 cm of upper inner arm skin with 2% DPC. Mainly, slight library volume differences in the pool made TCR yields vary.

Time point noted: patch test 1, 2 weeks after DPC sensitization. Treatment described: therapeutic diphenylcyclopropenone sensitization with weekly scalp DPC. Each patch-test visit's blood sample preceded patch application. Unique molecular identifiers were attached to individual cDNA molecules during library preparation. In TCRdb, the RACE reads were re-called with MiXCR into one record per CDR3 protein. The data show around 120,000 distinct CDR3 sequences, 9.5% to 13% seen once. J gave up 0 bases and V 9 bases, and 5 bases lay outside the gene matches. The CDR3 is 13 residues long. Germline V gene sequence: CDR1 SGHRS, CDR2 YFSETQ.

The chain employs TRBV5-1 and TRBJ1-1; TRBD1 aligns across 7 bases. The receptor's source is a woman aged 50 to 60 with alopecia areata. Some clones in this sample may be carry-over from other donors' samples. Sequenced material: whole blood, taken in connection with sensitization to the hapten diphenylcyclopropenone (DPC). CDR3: CATRDSMNTEAFF. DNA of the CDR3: TGCGCCACCCGGGACAGCATGAACACTGAAGCTTTCTTT.